This T cell receptor beta chain was sequenced in a study of CD8 T cells in Susac syndrome. This CDR3 is built from 15 residues. In germline, CDR1 is DFQATT, CDR2 SNEGSKA (reference sequence). With 4 bases clipped from V and 4 bases from J, the junction kept 5 bases outside the gene matches. Negative isolation was used for CD8+ and CD4+ T cells and FACS enrichment for TEMRA cells. RNA was extracted with the RNeasy kit, and a quantity of about 0.5 to 1 ug was reverse transcribed using random hexamers. An immunoSEQ multiplex PCR amplified TCR beta CDR3 over 54 Vbeta and 13 Jbeta. Each CDR3 protein gets one entry after TCRdb re-called the immunoSEQ multiplex PCR reads with MiXCR. The sample records 140,000 or so distinct CDR3 sequences, roughly 96% being singletons.

The source is a human donor with multiple sclerosis. This chain uses TRBV20-1 with TRBJ2-1, with 12 bases that match TRBD2. The source material was CD4+ T cells from PBMCs. The CDR3 is CSAKKTSGSYNEQFF. DNA of the CDR3: TGCAGTGCTAAAAAGACTAGCGGGAGTTACAATGAGCAGTTCTTC.